This entry is about one T cell receptor beta chain. The antigen is undetermined. Healthy Caucasians made up all donors. This record belongs to a study of identical twins. The CDR3 has 13 amino acids. V lost 3 bases and J lost 6, with 8 bases in between. CDR1 WNHNN and CDR2 SYGVQD come from the germline V gene (reference sequence). Through template switching, a universal primer site was introduced, and the cDNA contained unique molecular identifiers. TCRdb recomputed calls from the 5' RACE reads with MiXCR, one row per CDR3 protein. The repertoire holds some 240,000 distinct CDR3 sequences, with 6.5% to 9.5% as singletons. General study findings and limits: Sharing of beta out-of-frame sequences by twins showed a weaker excess. Abundant beta clonotypes from cord blood had fewer insertions, unlike memory repertoires, which showed none.

The same specimen was also included in a second study, on yellow fever vaccine responses in identical twins.

This clonotype was obtained from a woman under 30 in good health. Input material: CD8+ T cells sorted from blood. The V gene is TRBV10-1, the J gene TRBJ2-2; D is ambiguous. The CDR3 nucleotides are TGCGCCAGCAGTGATGGGTACGCCGGGGAGCTGTTTTTT. As protein: CASSDGYAGELFF.